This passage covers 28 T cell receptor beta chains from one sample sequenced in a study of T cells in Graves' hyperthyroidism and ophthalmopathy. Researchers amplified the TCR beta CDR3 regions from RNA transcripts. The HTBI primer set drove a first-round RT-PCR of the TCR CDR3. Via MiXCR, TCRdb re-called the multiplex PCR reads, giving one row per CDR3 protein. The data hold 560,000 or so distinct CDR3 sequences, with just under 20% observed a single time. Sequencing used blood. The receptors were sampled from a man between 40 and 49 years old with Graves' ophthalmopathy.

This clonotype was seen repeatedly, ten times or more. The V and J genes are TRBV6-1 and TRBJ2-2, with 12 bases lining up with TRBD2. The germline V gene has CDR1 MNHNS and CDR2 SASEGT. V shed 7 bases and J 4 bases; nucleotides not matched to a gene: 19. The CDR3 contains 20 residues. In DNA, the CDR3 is TGTGCCAGCATCGATCTCCTAGCGGGGGGGCCGAAGCGGGTCACCGGGGAGCTGTTTTTT. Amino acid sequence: CASIDLLAGGPKRVTGELFF.

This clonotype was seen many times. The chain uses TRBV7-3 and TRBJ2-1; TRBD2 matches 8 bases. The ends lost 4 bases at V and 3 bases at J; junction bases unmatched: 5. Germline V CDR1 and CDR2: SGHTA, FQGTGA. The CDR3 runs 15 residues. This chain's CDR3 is CASSSSGGDYNEQFF. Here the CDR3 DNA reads TGTGCCAGCAGCTCCTCCGGGGGGGACTACAATGAGCAGTTCTTC.

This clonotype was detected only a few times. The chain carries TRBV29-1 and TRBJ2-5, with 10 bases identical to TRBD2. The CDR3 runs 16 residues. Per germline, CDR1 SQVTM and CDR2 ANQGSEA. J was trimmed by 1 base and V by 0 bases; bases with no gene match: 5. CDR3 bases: TGCAGCGTTGAAGATTGGCTAGCGGGGGTCCAAGAGACCCAGTACTTC. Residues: CSVEDWLAGVQETQYF.

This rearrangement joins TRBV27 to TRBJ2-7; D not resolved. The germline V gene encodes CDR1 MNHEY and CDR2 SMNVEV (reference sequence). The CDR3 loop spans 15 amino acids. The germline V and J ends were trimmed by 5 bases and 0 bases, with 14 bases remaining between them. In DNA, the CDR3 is TGTGCCAGCAGTCCTTCCGTCCAAAACTCCTACGAGCAGTACTTC. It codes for CASSPSVQNSYEQYF.

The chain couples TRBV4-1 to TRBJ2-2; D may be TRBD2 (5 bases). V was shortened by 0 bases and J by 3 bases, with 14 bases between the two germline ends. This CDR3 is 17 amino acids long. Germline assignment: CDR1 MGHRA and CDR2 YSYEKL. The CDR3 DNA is TGCGCCAGCAGCCAAGAGGTGGAGGCCAGCCACACCGGGGAGCTGTTTTTT. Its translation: CASSQEVEASHTGELFF.

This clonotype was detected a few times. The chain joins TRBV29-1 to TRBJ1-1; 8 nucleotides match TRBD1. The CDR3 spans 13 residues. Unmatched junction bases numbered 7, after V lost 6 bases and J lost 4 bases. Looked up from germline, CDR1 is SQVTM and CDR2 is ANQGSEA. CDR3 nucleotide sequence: TGCAGCGTAGACAGGGGAAGCGGCACTGAAGCTTTCTTT. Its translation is CSVDRGSGTEAFF.

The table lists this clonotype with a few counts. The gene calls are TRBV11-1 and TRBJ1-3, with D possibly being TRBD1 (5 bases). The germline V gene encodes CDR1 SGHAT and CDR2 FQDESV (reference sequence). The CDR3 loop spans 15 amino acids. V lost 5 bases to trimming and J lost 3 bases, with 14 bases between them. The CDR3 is CASSPGPPIGNTIYF. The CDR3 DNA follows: TGTGCCAGCAGCCCGGGGCCGCCCATTGGAAACACCATATATTTT.

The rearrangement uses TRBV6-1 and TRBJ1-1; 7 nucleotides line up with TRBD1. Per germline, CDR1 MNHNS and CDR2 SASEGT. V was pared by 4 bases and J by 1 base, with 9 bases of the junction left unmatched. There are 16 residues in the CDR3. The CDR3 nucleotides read TGTGCCAGCAGTGGGGGGACAGTGATACGGAACACTGAAGCTTTCTTT. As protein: CASSGGTVIRNTEAFF.

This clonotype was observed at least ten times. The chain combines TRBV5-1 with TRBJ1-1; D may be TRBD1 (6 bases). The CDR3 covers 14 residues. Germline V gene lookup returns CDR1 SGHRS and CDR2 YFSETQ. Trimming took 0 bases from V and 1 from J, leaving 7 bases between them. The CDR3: CASSLEDRNTEAFF. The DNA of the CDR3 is TGCGCCAGCAGCTTGGAGGACAGGAACACTGAAGCTTTCTTT.

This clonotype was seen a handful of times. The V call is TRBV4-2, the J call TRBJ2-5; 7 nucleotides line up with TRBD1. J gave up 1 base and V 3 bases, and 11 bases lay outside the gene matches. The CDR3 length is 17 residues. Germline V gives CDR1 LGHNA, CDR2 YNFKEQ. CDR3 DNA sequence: TGTGCCAGCAGCCAGACCGACCCGGGACAGCGCCAAGAGACCCAGTACTTC. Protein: CASSQTDPGQRQETQYF.

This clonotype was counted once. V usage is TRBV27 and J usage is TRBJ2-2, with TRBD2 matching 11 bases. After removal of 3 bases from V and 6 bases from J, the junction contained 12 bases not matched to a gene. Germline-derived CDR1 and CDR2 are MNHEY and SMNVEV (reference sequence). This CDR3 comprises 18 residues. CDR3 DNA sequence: TGTGCCAGCAGTTTCCTCCTTACTAGCGGGAGTGCCCCCGGGGAGCTGTTTTTT. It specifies CASSFLLTSGSAPGELFF.

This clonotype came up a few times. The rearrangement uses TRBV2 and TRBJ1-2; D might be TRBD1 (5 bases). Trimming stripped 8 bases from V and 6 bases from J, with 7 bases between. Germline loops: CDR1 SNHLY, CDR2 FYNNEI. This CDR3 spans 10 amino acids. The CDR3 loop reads CASGADGYTF. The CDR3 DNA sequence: TGTGCCAGCGGGGCGGATGGCTACACCTTC.

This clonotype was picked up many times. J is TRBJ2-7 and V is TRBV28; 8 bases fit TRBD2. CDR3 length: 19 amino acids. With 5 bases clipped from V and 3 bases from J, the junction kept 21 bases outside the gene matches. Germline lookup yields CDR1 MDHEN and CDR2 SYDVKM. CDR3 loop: CASSPLSRASGRTHYEQYF. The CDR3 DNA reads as TGTGCCAGCAGTCCCCTAAGTCGTGCCAGCGGGAGAACCCACTACGAGCAGTACTTC.

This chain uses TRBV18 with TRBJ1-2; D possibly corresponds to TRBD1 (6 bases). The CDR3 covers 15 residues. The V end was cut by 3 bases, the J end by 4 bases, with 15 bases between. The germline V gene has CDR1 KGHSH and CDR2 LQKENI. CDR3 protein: CASSPINRVTYGYTF. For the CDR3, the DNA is TGTGCCAGCTCACCCATAAACAGGGTAACCTATGGCTACACCTTC. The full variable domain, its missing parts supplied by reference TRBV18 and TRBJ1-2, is NAGVMQNPRHLVRRRGQEARLRCSPMKGHSHVYWYRQLPEEGLKFMVYLQKENIIDESGMPKERFSAEFPKEGPSILRIQQVVRGDSAAYFCASSPINRVTYGYTFGSGTRLTVV.

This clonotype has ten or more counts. This CDR3 is CASSLRIGTDTDTQYF. For the CDR3, the DNA is TGTGCCAGCAGCTTAAGGATTGGGACTGACACAGATACGCAGTATTTT. The genes are TRBV7-3 and TRBJ2-3; tentatively, D is TRBD2 (6 bases). This CDR3 is built from 16 residues. Trimming stripped 1 base from V and 2 bases from J, with 13 bases between. Germline V lookup: CDR1 SGHTA, CDR2 FQGTGA.

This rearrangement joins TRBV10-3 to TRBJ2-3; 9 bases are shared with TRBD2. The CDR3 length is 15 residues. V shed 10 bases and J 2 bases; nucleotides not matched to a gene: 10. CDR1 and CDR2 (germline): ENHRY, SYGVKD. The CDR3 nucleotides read TGTGCCACCAGCGGGGGGATAAGAGCCACAGATACGCAGTATTTT. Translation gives CATSGGIRATDTQYF.

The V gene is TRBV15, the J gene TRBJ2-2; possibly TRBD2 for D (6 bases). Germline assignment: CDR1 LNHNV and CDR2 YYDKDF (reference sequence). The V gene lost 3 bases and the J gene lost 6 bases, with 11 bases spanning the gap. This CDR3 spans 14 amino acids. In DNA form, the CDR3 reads TGTGCCACCAGCAGCCGCGCGGGGCCCGGGGAGCTGTTTTTT. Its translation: CATSSRAGPGELFF.

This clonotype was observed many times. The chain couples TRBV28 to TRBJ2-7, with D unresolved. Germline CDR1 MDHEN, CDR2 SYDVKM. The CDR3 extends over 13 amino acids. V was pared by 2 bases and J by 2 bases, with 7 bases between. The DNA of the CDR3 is TGTGCCAGCAGTTTAGACCTCCCCTACGAGCAGTACTTC. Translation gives CASSLDLPYEQYF.

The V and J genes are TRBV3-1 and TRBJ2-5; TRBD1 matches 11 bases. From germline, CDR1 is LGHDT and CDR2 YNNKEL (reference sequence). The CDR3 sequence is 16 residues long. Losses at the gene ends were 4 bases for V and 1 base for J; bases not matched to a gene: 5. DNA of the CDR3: TGTGCCAGCAGCCGATGGACAGGGGGCTTCCAAGAGACCCAGTACTTC. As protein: CASSRWTGGFQETQYF.

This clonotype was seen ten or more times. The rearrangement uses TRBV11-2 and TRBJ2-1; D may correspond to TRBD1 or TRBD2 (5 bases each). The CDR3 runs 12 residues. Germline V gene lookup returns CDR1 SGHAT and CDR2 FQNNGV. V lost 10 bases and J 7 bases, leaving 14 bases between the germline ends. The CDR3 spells CATRGAFNEQFF. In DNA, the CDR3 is TGTGCCACCCGGGGCGCCTTTAATGAGCAGTTCTTC.

The CDR3 sequence: CASQGATYEQYF. The CDR3 nucleotides read TGTGCCAGCCAGGGGGCAACCTACGAGCAGTACTTC. The V gene is TRBV7-8, the J gene TRBJ2-7, with 8 bases aligning to TRBD1. V gave up 8 bases and J gave up 2 bases; unmatched junction bases: 2. CDR3 size: 12 residues. CDR1 is SGHVS, CDR2 FQNEAQ, per germline.

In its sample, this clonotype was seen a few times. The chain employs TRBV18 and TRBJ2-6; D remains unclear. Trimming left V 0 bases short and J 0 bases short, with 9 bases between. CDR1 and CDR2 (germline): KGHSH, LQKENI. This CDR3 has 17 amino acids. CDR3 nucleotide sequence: TGTGCCAGCTCACCACCCCGACGGAGCTCTGGGGCCAACGTCCTGACTTTC. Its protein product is CASSPPRRSSGANVLTF.

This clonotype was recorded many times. CDR3 region: CASSGAPTGYTF. The CDR3, as DNA: TGTGCCAGCTCAGGGGCCCCAACGGGCTACACCTTC. The chain combines TRBV2 with TRBJ1-2, with D tentatively TRBD1 (6 bases). The V end lost 8 bases, the J end lost 8 bases, and 15 bases lay between the germline ends. CDR3 length: 12 residues. The germline CDR1 and CDR2 sequences are SNHLY and FYNNEI.

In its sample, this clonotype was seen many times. CDR3 bases: TGTGCCTGGAGTGTACGACAGTCTAACTATGGCTACACCTTC. Translated: CAWSVRQSNYGYTF. The rearrangement uses TRBV30 and TRBJ1-2, with TRBD1 as a possible D gene (5 bases). The CDR3 is made up of 14 amino acids. CDR1 is GTSNPN, CDR2 SVGIG, per germline (reference sequence). V was trimmed by 0 bases and J by 0 bases, leaving 8 bases between them.

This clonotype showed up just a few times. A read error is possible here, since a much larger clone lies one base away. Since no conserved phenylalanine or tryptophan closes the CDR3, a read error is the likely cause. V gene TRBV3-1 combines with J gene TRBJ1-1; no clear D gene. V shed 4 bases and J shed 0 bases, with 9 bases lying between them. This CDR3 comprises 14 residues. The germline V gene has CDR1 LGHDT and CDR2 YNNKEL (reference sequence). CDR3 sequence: CASSRTQLNTEAFL. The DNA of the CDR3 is TGTGCCAGCAGCCGCACACAGCTGAACACTGAAGCTTTCCTT.

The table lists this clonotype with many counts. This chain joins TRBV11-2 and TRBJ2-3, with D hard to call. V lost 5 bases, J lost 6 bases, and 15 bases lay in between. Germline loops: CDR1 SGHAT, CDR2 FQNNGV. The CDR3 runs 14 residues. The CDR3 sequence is CASSVGYTSDTQYF. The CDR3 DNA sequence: TGTGCCAGCAGCGTGGGCTATACTTCGGATACGCAGTATTTT.

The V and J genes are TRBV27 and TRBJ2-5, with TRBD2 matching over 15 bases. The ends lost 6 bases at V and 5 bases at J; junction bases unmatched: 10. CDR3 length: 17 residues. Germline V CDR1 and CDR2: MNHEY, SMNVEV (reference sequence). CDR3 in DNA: TGTGCCAGCAGCCCACTCGGGACTAGCGGGAGGAGCGAGACCCAGTACTTC. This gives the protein CASSPLGTSGRSETQYF.

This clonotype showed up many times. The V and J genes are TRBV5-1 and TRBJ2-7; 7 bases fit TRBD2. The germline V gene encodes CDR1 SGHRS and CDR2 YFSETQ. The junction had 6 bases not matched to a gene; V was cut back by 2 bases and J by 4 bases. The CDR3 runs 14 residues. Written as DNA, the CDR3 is TGCGCCAGCAGCTTCGTGGGGGGGAGGTACGAGCAGTACTTC. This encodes CASSFVGGRYEQYF.